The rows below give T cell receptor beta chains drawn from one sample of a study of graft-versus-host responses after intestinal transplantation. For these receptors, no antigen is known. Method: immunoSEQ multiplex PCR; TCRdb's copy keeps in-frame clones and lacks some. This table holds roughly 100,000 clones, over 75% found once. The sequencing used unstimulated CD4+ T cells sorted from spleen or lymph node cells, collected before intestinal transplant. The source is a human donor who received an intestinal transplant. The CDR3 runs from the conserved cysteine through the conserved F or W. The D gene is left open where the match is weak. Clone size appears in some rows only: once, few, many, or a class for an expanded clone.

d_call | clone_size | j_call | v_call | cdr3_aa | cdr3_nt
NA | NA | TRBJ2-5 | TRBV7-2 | CASSLMAQMGETQYF | TGTGCCAGCAGCTTAATGGCCCAGATGGGGGAGACCCAGTACTTC
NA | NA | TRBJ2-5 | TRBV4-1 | CASSQGGGAFQETQYF | TGCGCCAGCAGCCAAGGAGGGGGAGCCTTCCAAGAGACCCAGTACTTC
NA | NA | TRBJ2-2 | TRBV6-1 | CASSSPPFTGELFF | TGTGCCAGCAGTTCGCCACCATTCACCGGGGAGCTGTTTTTT
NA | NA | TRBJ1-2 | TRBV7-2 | CASSLGRGGYGYTF | TGTGCCAGCAGCTTAGGCAGGGGCGGCTATGGCTACACCTTC
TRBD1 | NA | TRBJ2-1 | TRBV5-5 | CASSLGQGAGEQFF | TGTGCCAGCAGCCTAGGACAGGGGGCAGGTGAGCAGTTCTTC
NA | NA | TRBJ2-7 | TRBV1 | CTSSVQLAGGRPYEQYF | TGCACCAGCAGCGTACAGCTAGCGGGAGGGCGTCCTTACGAGCAGTACTTC
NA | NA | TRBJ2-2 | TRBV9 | CASSRGDTTGELFF | TGTGCCAGCAGCCGGGGGGACACGACCGGGGAGCTGTTTTTT
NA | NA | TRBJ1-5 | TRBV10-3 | CAISDSRSAQHF | TGTGCCATCAGTGATTCGCGGTCGGCCCAGCATTTT
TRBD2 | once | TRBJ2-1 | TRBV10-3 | CAISGSTSGSHNEQFF | TGTGCCATCAGTGGTTCGACTAGCGGGAGCCACAATGAGCAGTTCTTC
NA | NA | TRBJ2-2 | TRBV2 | CASTGEVAGELFF | TGTGCCAGCACAGGGGAGGTGGCCGGGGAGCTGTTTTTT
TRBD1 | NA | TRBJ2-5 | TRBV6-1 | CASRVGTAPETQYF | TGTGCCAGCAGGGTAGGGACAGCCCCAGAGACCCAGTACTTC
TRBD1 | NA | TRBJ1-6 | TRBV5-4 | CASSPRQGANSPLHF | TGTGCCAGCAGCCCTCGACAGGGCGCTAATTCACCCCTCCACTTT
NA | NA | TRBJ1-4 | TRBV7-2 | CASSLGSAQDVFF | TGTGCCAGCAGCTTAGGGTCGGCCCAGGATGTGTTTTTT
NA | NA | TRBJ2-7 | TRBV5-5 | CASSLEARQGQYF | TGTGCCAGCAGCTTGGAGGCAAGACAAGGACAGTACTTC
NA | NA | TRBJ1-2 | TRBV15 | CATSRPLSANYGYTF | TGTGCCACCAGCAGACCTCTGTCTGCTAACTATGGCTACACCTTC
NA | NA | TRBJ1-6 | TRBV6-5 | CASSYGPGNSPLHF | TGTGCCAGCAGTTACGGTCCAGGGAATTCACCCCTCCACTTT
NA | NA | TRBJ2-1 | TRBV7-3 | CASSRGLATYNEQFF | TGTGCCAGCAGCCGGGGGCTAGCGACCTACAATGAGCAGTTCTTC
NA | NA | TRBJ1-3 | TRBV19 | CASSIFWGAGNTIYF | TGTGCCAGTAGTATATTTTGGGGAGCTGGAAACACCATATATTTT
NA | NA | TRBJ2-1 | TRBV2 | CASSWDTDYNEQFF | TGTGCCAGCAGCTGGGACACCGACTACAATGAGCAGTTCTTC
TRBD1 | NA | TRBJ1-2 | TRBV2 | CASSSRQGASYGYTF | TGTGCCAGCAGTTCCCGACAGGGGGCTAGCTATGGCTACACCTTC
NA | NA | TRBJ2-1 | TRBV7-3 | CASSPRGERDEQFF | TGTGCCAGCAGCCCGAGGGGGGAACGAGATGAGCAGTTCTTC
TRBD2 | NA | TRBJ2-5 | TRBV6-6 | CASSYRGGARETQYF | TGTGCCAGCAGTTACCGCGGGGGGGCCCGGGAGACCCAGTACTTC
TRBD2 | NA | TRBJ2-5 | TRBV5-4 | CASSLAPRGVAGVGETQYF | TGTGCCAGCAGCTTGGCCCCGCGAGGGGTAGCGGGGGTCGGCGAGACCCAGTACTTC
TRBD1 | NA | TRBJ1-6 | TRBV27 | CASSRTGKLSPLHF | TGTGCCAGCAGCCGGACAGGGAAGCTTAGTCCCCTCCACTTT
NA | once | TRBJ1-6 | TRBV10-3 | CAIRTQGFNSPLHF | TGTGCCATCAGGACACAGGGTTTTAATTCACCCCTCCACTTT
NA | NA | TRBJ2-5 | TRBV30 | CAWSLGEETQYF | TGTGCCTGGAGTTTAGGGGAAGAGACCCAGTACTTC
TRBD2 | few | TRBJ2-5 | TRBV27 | CASSLRGLAGETQYF | TGTGCCAGCAGTTTAAGGGGACTAGCGGGAGAGACCCAGTACTTC
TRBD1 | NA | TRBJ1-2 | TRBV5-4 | CASSKDRARGYTF | TGTGCCAGCAGCAAAGACAGGGCGCGTGGCTACACCTTC
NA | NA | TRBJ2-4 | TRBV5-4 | CASSPGGSKNIQYF | TGTGCCAGCAGCCCGGGGGGCTCCAAAAACATTCAGTACTTC
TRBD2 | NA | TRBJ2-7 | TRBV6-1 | CASSEALAGGTSYEQYF | TGTGCCAGCAGTGAAGCCCTAGCGGGAGGGACCTCCTACGAGCAGTACTTC
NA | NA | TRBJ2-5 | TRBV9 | CASSSDNLQETQYF | TGTGCCAGCAGTTCCGACAACCTCCAAGAGACCCAGTACTTC
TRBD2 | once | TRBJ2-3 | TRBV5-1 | CASSGDYYTDTQYF | TGCGCCAGCAGCGGGGACTACTACACAGATACGCAGTATTTT
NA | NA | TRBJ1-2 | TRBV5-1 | CASSSLGPGSSPYGYTF | TGCGCCAGCAGCTCTCTCGGGCCAGGTTCATCACCCTATGGCTACACCTTC
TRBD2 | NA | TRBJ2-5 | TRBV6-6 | CASQSGGGTQYF | TGTGCCAGCCAGAGCGGGGGGGGGACCCAGTACTTC
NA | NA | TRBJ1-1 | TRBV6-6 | CASRAGNTEAFF | TGTGCCAGCAGAGCTGGGAACACTGAAGCTTTCTTT
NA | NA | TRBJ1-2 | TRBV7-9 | CASSLPGDGYTF | TGTGCCAGCAGCTTGCCAGGGGACGGCTACACCTTC
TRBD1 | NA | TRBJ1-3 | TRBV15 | CATSTDRGNTIYF | TGTGCCACCAGCACGGACAGGGGAAACACCATATATTTT
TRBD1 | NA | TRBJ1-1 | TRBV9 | CASSARRQGKNTEAFF | TGTGCCAGCAGCGCTCGTAGACAGGGAAAGAACACTGAAGCTTTCTTT
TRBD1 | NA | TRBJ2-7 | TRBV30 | CAWSPGQGGYEQYF | TGTGCCTGGAGTCCCGGACAGGGAGGTTACGAGCAGTACTTC
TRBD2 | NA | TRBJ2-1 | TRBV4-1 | CASSQPMGLAGATEYNEQFF | TGCGCCAGCAGCCAACCGATGGGACTAGCGGGAGCTACCGAGTACAATGAGCAGTTCTTC
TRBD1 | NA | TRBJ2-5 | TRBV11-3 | CASSQSGTGGMETQYF | TGTGCCAGCAGCCAGTCCGGGACAGGGGGTATGGAGACCCAGTACTTC
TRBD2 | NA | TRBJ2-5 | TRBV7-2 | CASSLGLAGGVETQYF | TGTGCCAGCAGCTTAGGACTAGCGGGGGGCGTGGAGACCCAGTACTTC
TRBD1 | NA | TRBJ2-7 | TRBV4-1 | CASSQDNGQGRLSYEQYF | TGCGCCAGCAGCCAAGATAACGGACAGGGTCGCCTCTCCTACGAGCAGTACTTC
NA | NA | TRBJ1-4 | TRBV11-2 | CASTAGALDEKLFF | TGTGCCAGCACCGCGGGGGCTTTAGATGAAAAACTGTTTTTT
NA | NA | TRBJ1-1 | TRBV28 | CASSTENTEAFF | TGTGCCAGCTCGACAGAGAACACTGAAGCTTTCTTT
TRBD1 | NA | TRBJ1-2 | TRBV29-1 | CSVEYNRGSYGYTF | TGCAGCGTTGAGTATAACAGGGGTTCCTATGGCTACACCTTC
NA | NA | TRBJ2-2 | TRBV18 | CASSPQGTGELFF | TGTGCCAGCTCACCACAGGGGACCGGGGAGCTGTTTTTT
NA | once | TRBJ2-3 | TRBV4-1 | CASSHHTGGLAGAGDTQYF | TGCGCCAGCAGCCATCACACCGGGGGACTCGCGGGGGCGGGGGATACGCAGTATTTT
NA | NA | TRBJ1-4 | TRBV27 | CASRRYSDSREKLFF | TGTGCCAGCAGGCGGTATTCGGATAGTCGTGAAAAACTGTTTTTT
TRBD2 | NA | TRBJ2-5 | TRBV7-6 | CASSSNGLAEETQYF | TGTGCCAGCAGCTCCAACGGACTAGCGGAAGAGACCCAGTACTTC
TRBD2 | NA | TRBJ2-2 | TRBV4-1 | CASSRQTSRLTGELFF | TGCGCCAGCAGCCGCCAGACTAGCAGACTCACCGGGGAGCTGTTTTTT
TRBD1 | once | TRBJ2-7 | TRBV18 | CASSLRGQGAYEQYF | TGTGCCAGCTCACTTCGAGGACAGGGGGCCTACGAGCAGTACTTC
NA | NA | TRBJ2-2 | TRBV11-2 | CASSLVGPHITGELFF | TGTGCCAGCAGCTTAGTGGGACCCCATATCACCGGGGAGCTGTTTTTT
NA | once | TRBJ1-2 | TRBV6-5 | CASSDKGYGYTF | TGTGCCAGCAGTGATAAGGGCTATGGCTACACCTTC
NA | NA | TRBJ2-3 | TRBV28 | CASSFTDSRAQYF | TGTGCCAGCAGTTTTACAGATTCTAGAGCGCAGTATTTT
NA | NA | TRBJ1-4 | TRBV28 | CASSTAWGAKNEKLFF | TGTGCCAGCTCGACCGCCTGGGGGGCAAAAAATGAAAAACTGTTTTTT
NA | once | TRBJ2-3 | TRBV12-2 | CASRFLAGATDTQYF | TGTGCAAGTCGCTTCTTAGCGGGGGCCACAGATACGCAGTATTTT
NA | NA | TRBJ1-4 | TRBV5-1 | CASSLNTLLAGEKLFF | TGCGCCAGCAGCTTGAATACCCTCCTAGCTGGTGAAAAACTGTTTTTT
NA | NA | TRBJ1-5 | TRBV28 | CASRVGSNQPQHF | TGTGCCAGCAGAGTAGGTAGCAATCAGCCCCAGCATTTT